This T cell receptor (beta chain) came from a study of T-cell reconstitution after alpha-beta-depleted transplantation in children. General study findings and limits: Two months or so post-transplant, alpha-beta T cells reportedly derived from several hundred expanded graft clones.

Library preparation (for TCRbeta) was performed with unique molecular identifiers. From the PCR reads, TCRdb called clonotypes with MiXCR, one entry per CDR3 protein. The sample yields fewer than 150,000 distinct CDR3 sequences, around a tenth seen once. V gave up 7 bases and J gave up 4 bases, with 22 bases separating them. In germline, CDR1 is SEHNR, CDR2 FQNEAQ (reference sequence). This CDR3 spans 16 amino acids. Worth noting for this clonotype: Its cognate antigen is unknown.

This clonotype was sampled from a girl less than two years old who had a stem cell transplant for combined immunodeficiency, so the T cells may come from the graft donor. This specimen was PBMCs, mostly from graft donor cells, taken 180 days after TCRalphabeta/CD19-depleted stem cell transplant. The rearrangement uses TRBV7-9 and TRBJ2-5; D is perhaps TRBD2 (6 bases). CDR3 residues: CASTSLGTRAGETQYF. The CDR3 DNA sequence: TGTGCCAGCACCTCCTTGGGGACTCGAGCGGGAGAGACCCAGTACTTC.